This TCR beta chain is from a study of shared clonotypes between healthy human individuals. Notes on the study in general: Generation of non-shared clonotypes was less probable than generation of clonotypes shared by all four donors.

TCRdb keeps only in-frame clones here, not all; method: immunoSEQ multiplex PCR. This sample has roughly 760,000 clones; roughly 70% occur once, and the top ten carry 1.5% to 2%. Comment on this clone: Antigen: not known. One junction end does not reproduce the germline sequence, and a read error may be involved.

The CDR3 extends over 14 amino acids. Germline V gene sequence: CDR1 MNHEY, CDR2 SMNVEV (reference sequence). The chain carries TRBV27 and TRBJ2-1; 14 bases line up with TRBD2. Sample: memory CD4+ T cells sorted from blood. This sample's subset: CD45RA-negative fraction. The source is a woman aged 25 to 39 in good health. CDR3 sequence: CASSSGLAGVERIF. DNA of the CDR3: TGTGCCAGCAGTTCGGGACTAGCGGGAGTAGAAAGGATCTTC.